The TCR beta chain under discussion was sequenced for a study of PD-1 blockade in classical Hodgkin lymphoma. Trimming removed 5 bases at V and 4 bases at J, with 14 bases between. The germline V gene has CDR1 SEHNR and CDR2 FQNEAQ (reference sequence). The CDR3 extends over 15 amino acids. All patients experienced relapse after autologous stem cell transplantation, and brentuximab vedotin exposure was variable. The assay was immunoSEQ multiplex PCR, and TCRdb's table has in-frame clones only and misses some. The sample includes 6,000 to 6,500 clones, roughly 80% of them seen just once. The chain carries TRBV7-9 and TRBJ1-4; D is possibly TRBD1 (5 bases). This sample comprised peripheral blood mononuclear cells (PBMCs), obtained at baseline. The source is a human donor with classical Hodgkin lymphoma. The CDR3 DNA sequence: TGTGCCAGCAGCAGCCGGGACGGACGTAATGAAAAACTGTTTTTT. This codes for CASSSRDGRNEKLFF.